This T cell receptor beta chain was identified in a study of long-term antiretroviral therapy in people with HIV. CDR3 size: 13 residues. V was clipped by 0 bases and J by 3 bases, with 9 bases between them. CDR1 and CDR2 (germline): GTSNPN, SVGIG (reference sequence). They ran version v3.0 of the immunoSEQ assay at survey level. The sequencing target was 40,000-50,000 T-cell genomes per sample. TCRdb's copy holds only in-frame clones and misses some; the assay was immunoSEQ multiplex PCR. This sample has tens of thousands of clones, with under 80% found just once. This clonotype was sampled from a woman between 35 and 50 years old with HIV. Material: unsorted PBMCs, obtained 1.1 years before starting antiretroviral therapy. The chain joins TRBV30 to TRBJ2-7; no firm D call. The CDR3 nucleotides are TGTGCCTGGAGTGTAGGGTTCATCTACGAGCAGTACTTC. Translation gives CAWSVGFIYEQYF.